This entry lists 27 T cell receptor beta chains sequenced from one sample in a study of T cells in Graves' hyperthyroidism and ophthalmopathy. It was RNA transcripts that yielded the amplified TCR beta CDR3 regions. The HTBI primer set was used in a first-round RT-PCR of the TCR CDR3. TCRdb recomputed calls from the multiplex PCR reads with MiXCR, one row per CDR3 protein. Of about 410,000 distinct CDR3 sequences in the sample, under 15% are singletons; the top ten hold 13%. The sequenced sample was blood. These receptors all stem from a man younger than 35 with Graves' ophthalmopathy.

The chain uses TRBV6-1 and TRBJ1-1, with D maybe TRBD1 (5 bases). The ends were cut back, 5 bases at V and 10 bases at J, with 23 bases in the middle. The CDR3 totals 15 residues. From germline, CDR1 is MNHNS and CDR2 SASEGT. The CDR3 sequence is CASSSNAAGQKGAFF. Here the CDR3 DNA reads TGTGCCAGCAGTTCCAACGCGGCGGGGCAGAAGGGAGCTTTCTTT.

The rearrangement joins TRBV3-1 to TRBJ2-2; D might be TRBD2 (6 bases). The germline gives CDR1 LGHDT, CDR2 YNNKEL (reference sequence). With 0 bases removed from V and 6 bases from J, the gap between germline ends came to 8 bases. This CDR3 comprises 14 residues. CDR3 DNA sequence: TGTGCCAGCAGCCAAGACGCGGGGTCCGGGGAGCTGTTTTTT. It is translated as CASSQDAGSGELFF.

This chain connects TRBV7-9 to TRBJ1-1; 9 positions agree with TRBD1. Germline V gene data show CDR1 as SEHNR and CDR2 as FQNEAQ (reference sequence). V shed 3 bases, J shed 5 bases, and the junction held 4 bases outside the gene matches. The CDR3 length is 14 residues. The CDR3: CASSFGTGLTEAFF. The CDR3 DNA sequence: TGTGCCAGCAGCTTTGGGACAGGGCTGACTGAAGCTTTCTTT.

This clonotype was seen ten or more times. The gene calls are TRBV5-1 and TRBJ2-1; no reliable D call. The CDR3 runs to 15 residues. Trimming left V 4 bases short and J 0 bases short, with 11 bases between. Germline V CDR1 and CDR2: SGHRS, YFSETQ. CDR3 residues: CASSQDTNSYNEQFF. DNA of the CDR3: TGCGCCAGCAGCCAAGACACGAACTCCTACAATGAGCAGTTCTTC.

The gene calls are TRBV5-6 and TRBJ1-6; tentatively, D is TRBD1 (6 bases). From germline, CDR1 is SGHDT and CDR2 YYEEEE. Trimming shortened V by 2 bases and J by 8 bases, and 17 bases separated the two germline ends. The CDR3 sequence is 16 residues long. This chain's CDR3 is CASSFSGRGWDSPLHF. The CDR3 DNA is TGTGCCAGCAGCTTTAGCGGCAGGGGTTGGGATTCACCCCTCCACTTT. The complete variable domain, with remaining parts taken from reference TRBV5-6 and TRBJ1-6, reads DAGVTQSPTHLIKTRGQQVTLRCSPKSGHDTVSWYQQALGQGPQFIFQYYEEEERQRGNFPDRFSGHQFPNYSSELNVNALLLGDSALYLCASSFSGRGWDSPLHFGNGTRLTVT.

The table lists this clonotype with many counts. The V and J genes are TRBV18 and TRBJ2-1; D ambiguous. Germline CDR1 and CDR2: KGHSH and LQKENI. The CDR3 covers 14 residues. The V gene lost 0 bases and the J gene lost 6 bases, with 9 bases spanning the gap. The CDR3 loop reads CASSPPWVSNEQFF. CDR3 DNA sequence: TGTGCCAGCTCACCACCCTGGGTAAGCAATGAGCAGTTCTTC.

There are many counts of this clonotype. The rearrangement uses TRBV5-6 and TRBJ2-7, with 8 bases that match TRBD1. The V gene's germline CDR1 is SGHDT and CDR2 YYEEEE. The V segment lost 3 bases and the J segment 3 bases; nucleotides outside the gene matches: 8. The CDR3 loop spans 15 amino acids. Here the CDR3 DNA reads TGTGCCAGCAGCTCGGAGACAGGGGCGCGCTACGAGCAGTACTTC. Its translation is CASSSETGARYEQYF.

Only a few counts were recorded for this clonotype. The chain employs TRBV4-2 and TRBJ1-1, with 9 nucleotides matching TRBD1. The germline V gene has CDR1 LGHNA and CDR2 YNFKEQ. The CDR3 length is 17 residues. V shed 3 bases, J shed 3 bases, and the junction held 11 bases outside the gene matches. CDR3 in DNA: TGTGCCAGCAGCCATGAGCAACCGGGACAGGGTGACACTGAAGCTTTCTTT. Translated: CASSHEQPGQGDTEAFF.

V and J are TRBV4-1 and TRBJ2-7; D possibly corresponds to TRBD1 (6 bases). With 1 base removed from V and 4 bases from J, the gap between germline ends came to 11 bases. This CDR3 spans 14 amino acids. Germline V CDR1 and CDR2: MGHRA, YSYEKL. This CDR3 is CASSQAPGVYEQYF. The CDR3 coding sequence is TGCGCCAGCAGCCAAGCCCCAGGGGTGTACGAGCAGTACTTC.

This rearrangement joins TRBV12-3 or TRBV12-4 to TRBJ1-1; tentative D call: TRBD1 (5 bases). CDR3 length: 14 amino acids. Trimming stripped 6 bases from V and 6 bases from J, with 17 bases between. The CDR3 region is CASSVYGGEAEAFF. CDR3 nucleotide sequence: TGTGCCAGCAGCGTATATGGGGGTGAGGCTGAAGCTTTCTTT.

This clonotype turned up a few times. V gene TRBV27 combines with J gene TRBJ2-3; a possible D gene is TRBD1 (5 bases). CDR3 length: 13 amino acids. Germline assignment: CDR1 MNHEY and CDR2 SMNVEV (reference sequence). Trimming cost V 5 bases and J 4 bases, with 10 bases left between them. The CDR3 reads CASSVGVADTQYF. The CDR3 DNA reads as TGTGCCAGCAGTGTAGGGGTCGCAGATACGCAGTATTTT.

Concerning this clonotype itself: An end of the junction differs from the germline gene, which may be a read error. V gene TRBV12-3 or TRBV12-4 combines with J gene TRBJ1-2; D gene uncertain. The CDR3 totals 14 residues. CDR3 region: CASSFNALNYGYAF. The CDR3 nucleotides are TGTGCCAGCAGTTTTAATGCCCTTAACTATGGCTACGCCTTC.

Comments on this clonotype: One base away lies a much larger clone, so this may be a sequencing read error. The rearrangement links TRBV24-1 to TRBJ1-5, with D unclear. Germline lookup yields CDR1 KGHDR and CDR2 SFDVKD. CDR3 length equals 18 residues. CDR3 coding DNA: TGTGCCACCAGTGATATCCCCGGTGACCCGGCTAGCGATCAGCCCCAGCATTTT. It codes for CATSDIPGDPASDQPQHF.

This clonotype was counted at least ten times. V and J are TRBV3-1 and TRBJ2-1; tentative D call: TRBD1 (5 bases). Trimming pared 0 bases from V and 10 bases from J, leaving 13 bases between. The CDR3 runs 14 residues. Looked up from germline, CDR1 is LGHDT and CDR2 is YNNKEL (reference sequence). The CDR3 coding sequence is TGTGCCAGCAGCCAAGATTCAGGGCAGGGCGAGCAGTTCTTC. Translated, it gives CASSQDSGQGEQFF.

The rearrangement links TRBV5-6 to TRBJ1-3, with D unresolved. Germline assignment: CDR1 SGHDT and CDR2 YYEEEE. V was shortened by 2 bases and J by 4 bases, with 10 bases between the two germline ends. The CDR3 runs to 14 residues. The CDR3: CASSLRGEGNTIYF. The CDR3 DNA is TGTGCCAGCAGCTTACGTGGCGAGGGAAACACCATATATTTT.

This clonotype was seen ten or more times. The chain recombines TRBV3-1 with TRBJ1-3; D uncertain. In germline, CDR1 is LGHDT, CDR2 YNNKEL (reference sequence). Trimming took off 0 bases at V and 0 bases at J, with 6 bases between the two ends. The CDR3 sequence is 15 residues long. CDR3 loop: CASSQDLVSGNTIYF. The CDR3 coding sequence is TGTGCCAGCAGCCAAGATTTGGTCTCTGGAAACACCATATATTTT.

This clonotype was counted at least ten times. V is TRBV6-1 and J is TRBJ2-1, with TRBD1 identical over 7 bases. V trimming: 4 bases; J trimming: 2 bases; junction bases outside the gene matches: 5. The germline V gene encodes CDR1 MNHNS and CDR2 SASEGT. The CDR3 is made up of 15 amino acids. This CDR3 is CASSAWTGTYNEQFF. The CDR3 nucleotides are TGTGCCAGCAGTGCTTGGACAGGCACCTACAATGAGCAGTTCTTC.

This clonotype has only a few counts. The J gene is TRBJ1-3, the V gene TRBV7-6, with 9 nucleotides matching TRBD1. The CDR3 is 17 amino acids. The J segment lost 0 bases and the V segment lost 5 bases, leaving 8 bases of the junction unmatched. Germline CDR1 is SGHVS and CDR2 is FNYEAQ. The CDR3 loop reads CASSPLTGGNSGNTIYF. The CDR3 bases are TGTGCCAGCAGCCCATTGACAGGGGGAAACTCTGGAAACACCATATATTTT.

J is TRBJ2-1 and V is TRBV5-1, with TRBD2 as a possible D gene (6 bases). This CDR3 has 17 amino acids. CDR1 and CDR2 from the germline V gene are SGHRS and YFSETQ. V was trimmed by 2 bases and J by 7 bases, leaving 22 bases between them. CDR3 nucleotide sequence: TGCGCCAGCAGCTTCCCGGAGGGCGGGACCGGGGGAAATGAGCAGTTCTTC. This gives the protein CASSFPEGGTGGNEQFF.

This clonotype has only a few counts. V usage is TRBV4-1 and J usage is TRBJ2-1; perhaps TRBD2 as D (5 bases). V was cut by 0 bases and J by 3 bases, with 12 bases left in between. The CDR3 is 16 residues long. The germline V gene has CDR1 MGHRA and CDR2 YSYEKL. For the CDR3, the DNA is TGCGCCAGCAGCCAAGATCAGGCTAGCAGCTACAATGAGCAGTTCTTC. Translating gives CASSQDQASSYNEQFF.

This clonotype was seen ten or more times. The CDR3 nucleotides read TGCAGTGCTAGAGACCTAACTCCCGGGACTAGCGGGGGCCTACCTGAGCAGTTCTTC. Amino acid sequence: CSARDLTPGTSGGLPEQFF. V and J are TRBV20-1 and TRBJ2-1; TRBD2 agrees at 14 bases. The V gene's germline CDR1 is DFQATT and CDR2 SNEGSKA (reference sequence). V shed 0 bases and J 9 bases; nucleotides not matched to a gene: 16. This CDR3 spans 19 amino acids.

A remark on this clonotype: This clone may be a read error of a much larger clone one base away. This chain links TRBV6-1 with TRBJ2-7; no definite D call. The CDR3 contains 12 residues. Germline assignment: CDR1 MNHNS and CDR2 SASEGT. V was pared by 3 bases and J by 5 bases, with 8 bases between. The CDR3: CASSESIDEQYF. The DNA of the CDR3 is TGTGCCAGCAGTGAGTCGATCGACGAGCAGTACTTC.

The chain couples TRBV11-2 to TRBJ2-7, with 9 bases fitting TRBD2. Germline V CDR1 and CDR2: SGHAT, FQNNGV. The V segment lost 1 base and the J segment 7 bases; nucleotides outside the gene matches: 8. This CDR3 has 15 amino acids. The CDR3 loop reads CASSLGGRAQDEQYF. The CDR3 DNA is TGTGCCAGCAGCTTAGGCGGGAGGGCCCAGGATGAGCAGTACTTC.

This clonotype was seen a few times. This chain uses TRBV5-1 with TRBJ1-6; D is possibly TRBD1 (5 bases). V was clipped by 4 bases and J by 3 bases, with 11 bases between them. Germline V lookup: CDR1 SGHRS, CDR2 YFSETQ. The CDR3 has 15 amino acids. The DNA for the CDR3 is TGCGCCAGCAGCCCAGGGACGGGCTATAATTCACCCCTCCACTTT. It codes for CASSPGTGYNSPLHF.

The table lists this clonotype with a few counts. This sequence joins TRBV5-1 and TRBJ2-5; D may correspond to TRBD1 or TRBD2 (5 bases each). Trimming took off 9 bases at V and 5 bases at J, with 11 bases between the two ends. This CDR3 contains 11 residues. The germline CDR1 and CDR2 sequences are SGHRS and YFSETQ. In nucleotides, the CDR3 is TGCGCCACCCGTGAGGGGGAGACCCAGTACTTC. It encodes CATREGETQYF.

This sequence joins TRBV9 and TRBJ2-3, with D possibly matching TRBD1 (5 bases). The CDR3 is made up of 17 amino acids. The ends were cut back, 3 bases at V and 4 bases at J, with 21 bases in the middle. CDR1 SGDLS and CDR2 YYNGEE come from the germline V gene. CDR3 amino acids: CASSARGAGVRPDTQYF. CDR3 DNA sequence: TGTGCCAGCAGCGCTCGTGGGGCTGGAGTTCGCCCAGATACGCAGTATTTT.

The V gene is TRBV5-5, the J gene TRBJ1-1; 8 nucleotides line up with TRBD1. V trimming: 5 bases; J trimming: 1 base; junction bases outside the gene matches: 7. Per the germline V gene, CDR1 is SGHKS and CDR2 is YYEKEE (reference sequence). The CDR3 is made up of 15 amino acids. This CDR3 reads CASSFVDRANTEAFF. The CDR3 DNA follows: TGTGCCAGCAGTTTCGTGGACAGGGCGAACACTGAAGCTTTCTTT.